This is a list of T cell receptor beta chains from one sample in a study of beta chain features in type 1 diabetes. Libraries were prepared by immunoSEQ multiplex PCR; TCRdb keeps only in-frame clonotypes and omits some of them. The sample carries just over 450,000 clones, approximately 31% recorded once. The sequencing input was naive CD4+ T cells from blood. Every receptor here comes from a man younger than 30 in good health. Both conserved end residues are part of each CDR3. The D gene is left open where the match is weak. Rows may omit the clone size; those that give it use once, few, many or a size class.

>TRBV29-1|.|TRBJ2-1|few
TGCAGCGTTGGTCGGATCCATGAGCAGTTCTTC
CSVGRIHEQFF
>TRBV4-1|TRBD2|TRBJ2-3|.
TGCGCCAGCAGCCAAGATCGGGCTAGCGGGAGTCGCACAGATACGCAGTATTTT
CASSQDRASGSRTDTQYF
>TRBV5-1|.|TRBJ1-1|few
TGCGCCAGCAGCTTGGGTACGGACACAGGGGAAGCTTTCTTT
CASSLGTDTGEAFF
>TRBV4-2|.|TRBJ2-6|.
TGTGCCAGCAGCCAGGTCTCCTCCTCAGGGGCAGGGGCCAACGTCCTGACTTTC
CASSQVSSSGAGANVLTF
>TRBV30|TRBD1|TRBJ2-5|.
TGTGCCTGGGCGACAGGGCGGGAGACCCAGTACTTC
CAWATGRETQYF
>TRBV30|TRBD1|TRBJ1-5|.
TGTGCCTGGAGCGGGGACAGGGCGATACATTTT
CAWSGDRAIHF
>TRBV7-3|.|TRBJ2-5|few
TGTGCCAGCAGCTTAACGCAGAGGGCCCAAGGAGAGACCCAGTACTTC
CASSLTQRAQGETQYF
>TRBV7-8|.|TRBJ2-6|few
TGTGCCAGCAGCTATGTACGATACGCTGGGGCCAACGTCCTGACTTTC
CASSYVRYAGANVLTF
>TRBV30|.|TRBJ1-1|.
TGTGCCTGGAGCTCGGTGAGGGATTATATGAACACTGAAGCTTTCTTT
CAWSSVRDYMNTEAFF
>TRBV7-9|TRBD2|TRBJ2-1|.
TGTGCCAGCAGGGGACTAACCTCCTACAATGAGCAGTTCTTC
CASRGLTSYNEQFF